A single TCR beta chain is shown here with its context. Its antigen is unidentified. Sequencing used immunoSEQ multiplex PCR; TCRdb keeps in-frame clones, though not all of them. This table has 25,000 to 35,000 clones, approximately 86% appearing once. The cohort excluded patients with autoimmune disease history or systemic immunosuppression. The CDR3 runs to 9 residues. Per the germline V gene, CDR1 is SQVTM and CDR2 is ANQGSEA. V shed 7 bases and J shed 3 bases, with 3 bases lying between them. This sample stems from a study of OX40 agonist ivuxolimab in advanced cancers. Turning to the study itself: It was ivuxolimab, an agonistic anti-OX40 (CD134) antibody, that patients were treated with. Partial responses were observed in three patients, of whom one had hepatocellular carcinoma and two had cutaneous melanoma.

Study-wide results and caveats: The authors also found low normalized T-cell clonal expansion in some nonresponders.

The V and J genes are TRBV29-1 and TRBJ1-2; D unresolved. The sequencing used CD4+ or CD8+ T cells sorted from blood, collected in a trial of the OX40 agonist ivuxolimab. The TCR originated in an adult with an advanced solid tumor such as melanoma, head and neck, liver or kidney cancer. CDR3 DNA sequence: TGCAGCGAGGACTATGGCTACACCTTC. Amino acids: CSEDYGYTF.